Here is one T cell receptor (beta chain) with its context. Antigen specificity is unknown. The germline gene is not matched at one end of the junction; a read error may be the cause. This sample is part of a study of blood T cells in healthy people across ages. The use of a sample-barcoded 5' primer and a J-beta primer mix characterized a second PCR of about 6 to 12 cycles. TCRdb reprocessed the 5' RACE reads with MiXCR, giving one entry per CDR3 protein. The sample holds hundreds of thousands of distinct CDR3 sequences, about 42% seen once. Total RNA extraction produced at least 5 micrograms (per sample) for the study. Whole-study findings and limits: Older age coincided with a roughly linear decline in TCR beta diversity per million T cells.

This receptor was obtained from a man older than 75 in good health. Input material: blood.

The DNA for the CDR3 is TGTGCCAGCAGTTGGGCAGGGAGAACAGATATGCAGTATTTT. This translates into CASSWAGRTDMQYF. This sequence joins TRBV12-3 or TRBV12-4 and TRBJ2-3; D may be TRBD1 or TRBD2 (5 bases each). CDR3 length equals 14 residues.